Here is one TCR beta chain with its context. Its target antigen remains unknown. No base-level quality is on record; no much larger clone is a single base apart. This specimen belongs to a study of OX40 agonist ivuxolimab in advanced cancers. Looking at the study overall: The costimulatory receptor OX40 (CD134) was targeted by ivuxolimab, a fully human IgG2 agonistic monoclonal antibody. Intravenous ivuxolimab was administered to patients every 2 weeks at six dose levels: 0.01, 0.1, 0.3, 1.5, 3 and 10 mg/kg. Of the roughly 52 patients in dose escalation, some 19 had hepatocellular carcinoma, some 15 had melanoma, 9 had renal cell carcinoma and 9 had head and neck cancer. In the dose-escalation cohort, 70% to 90% of patients were male, and the mean age was approximately 60 years with a range of roughly 23 to 90. Prior anti-PD-1, anti-PD-L1 or anti-CTLA-4 therapy was permitted, and checkpoint inhibitors had been received by about 44% of dose-escalation patients. Partial responses were achieved by three dose-escalation patients, of whom one had hepatocellular carcinoma and two had cutaneous melanoma. Peripheral TCRbeta sequencing aimed to test whether ivuxolimab altered TCR sequence diversity and caused clonal T-cell expansion. The paper covers the monotherapy dose-escalation part of the phase I ivuxolimab trial, which included N ≈ 57 patients. Summary of the overall study and its limitations: Low levels of normalized T-cell clonal expansion were also seen in some nonresponding patients. Which antigens the clonally expanded peripheral T cells were specific for was not determined. In the 0.1-3.0 mg/kg groups, partial responders were among the patients with the lowest normalized peripheral clonal expansion, particularly in CD8+ T cells. After ivuxolimab, expanded clones were on average more numerous among CD8+ T cells than among CD4+ T cells. At doses of 0.1 to 3.0 mg/kg, clonal expansion of both CD4+ and CD8+ blood T cells was observed from baseline to week 6.

V has 6 bases trimmed and J has 1 base trimmed; junction bases matching no gene number 2. Based on the germline V gene, the CDR1 and CDR2 sequences are MDHEN and SYDVKM. The CDR3 goes from the cysteine to the phenylalanine over 13 residues. The retained sequence is limited to the CDR3, 39 bases, with the frame set at the first base. The trial excluded patients who had a history of autoimmune disease or who were on systemic immunosuppression. Peripheral blood for TCR sequencing was drawn from every dose cohort at baseline, at cycle 4 day 1 and at cycle 7 day 1. The samples were drawn from a first-in-human, open-label, multicenter phase I dose-escalation trial of ivuxolimab. Adults with locally advanced or metastatic melanoma, renal cell carcinoma, hepatocellular carcinoma or head and neck squamous cell carcinoma were enrolled in the trial. Before TCR sequencing, CD4+ and CD8+ T cells were separately sorted from peripheral blood.

To sequence the TCRbeta CDR3 region, genomic DNA was isolated from the sorted cells. The immunoSEQ Assay was used to sequence the TCRbeta CDR3 regions. What TCRdb holds here is the immuneACCESS table cut down to in-frame rearrangements. Part of the clones is not present; checked against another copy, under half of the missing clones reflect an unresolved V gene, and the others are unexplained. The sample contains about 82,000 clones, approximately 89% of them found a single time. Clones ranked in the top ten supply 0.2% to 0.25% of the sample. This TCR came from an adult with an advanced solid tumor such as melanoma, head and neck, liver or kidney cancer. The chain employs TRBV28 and TRBJ1-1, and 7 junctional nucleotides match TRBD1. Sample: CD4+ or CD8+ T cells sorted from blood, taken in a trial of the OX40 agonist ivuxolimab. CDR3 sequence: CASSRQGNTEAFF. The nucleotides read TGTGCCAGCAGCAGACAGGGGAACACTGAAGCTTTCTTT.